Each of the 5 T cell receptor beta chains below was sequenced from the same sample in a study of T cell responses to AZD1222 COVID-19 vaccine. Method: immunoSEQ multiplex PCR; TCRdb's copy keeps in-frame clones and lacks some. The repertoire holds over 100,000 clones, with about 80% as singletons. The sequencing used peripheral blood, collected on day 0 of AZD1222 vaccination. These receptors were collected from an adult in good health.

This clone occurred a few times. This chain uses TRBV7-9 with TRBJ2-3; D unresolved. V lost 5 bases and J 5 bases, leaving 8 bases between the germline ends. The CDR3 loop spans 12 amino acids. Germline CDR1 SEHNR, CDR2 FQNEAQ (reference sequence). CDR3 in amino acids: CASSGSEDTQYF. The CDR3 coding sequence is TGTGCCAGCAGCGGAAGTGAAGATACGCAGTATTTT. Full variable domain (remainder filled in from reference TRBV7-9 and TRBJ2-3): DTGVSQNPRHKITKRGQNVTFRCDPISEHNRLYWYRQTLGQGPEFLTYFQNEAQLEKSRLLSDRFSAERPKGSFSTLEIQRTEQGDSAMYLCASSGSEDTQYFGPGTRLTVL.

The chain is built from TRBV5-1 and TRBJ2-2, with 10 bases aligning to TRBD2. This CDR3 spans 18 amino acids. Germline CDR1 SGHRS, CDR2 YFSETQ. The V gene end was trimmed by 0 bases and the J gene end by 6 bases; junction bases not matched to a gene: 11. The CDR3 DNA sequence: TGCGCCAGCAGCTTGGCCGAGGCTTTTCTAGCGGGAGCCGGGGAGCTGTTTTTT. This translates into CASSLAEAFLAGAGELFF.

This clone was found a few times. This sequence joins TRBV4-1 and TRBJ2-1; tentatively, D is TRBD1 or TRBD2 (5 bases each). Looked up from germline, CDR1 is MGHRA and CDR2 is YSYEKL. Trimming left V 0 bases short and J 7 bases short, with 19 bases between. The CDR3 loop spans 17 amino acids. The CDR3 loop is CASSQEPGSWGLNEQFF. CDR3 in DNA: TGCGCCAGCAGCCAAGAACCAGGGAGTTGGGGTCTAAATGAGCAGTTCTTC.

The rearrangement uses TRBV2 and TRBJ2-1, with 8 bases matching TRBD1. The CDR3 has 15 amino acids. Trimming took 6 bases from V and 2 from J; bases not matched to a gene: 6. Germline CDR1 SNHLY, CDR2 FYNNEI. CDR3 in amino acids: CASSETGAAYNEQFF. CDR3 in DNA: TGTGCCAGCAGCGAGACAGGGGCTGCCTACAATGAGCAGTTCTTC.

V usage is TRBV10-3 and J usage is TRBJ1-1; D call uncertain. V lost 4 bases and J lost 0, with 12 bases in between. Looked up from germline, CDR1 is ENHRY and CDR2 is SYGVKD. This CDR3 is built from 15 residues. The chain's CDR3 is CAISVGSHVNTEAFF. DNA for the CDR3: TGTGCCATCAGTGTGGGGTCCCACGTGAACACTGAAGCTTTCTTT.